The subject of this entry is one TCR beta chain. Its antigen remains unknown. This library used roughly 400 ng RNA and molecular barcoded adaptors spanning alpha/delta and beta/gamma chains. TCRdb re-called the reads with MiXCR, one entry per CDR3 protein. Of 62,000 or so distinct CDR3 sequences listed, around 20% are singletons. V gave up 3 bases and J gave up 8 bases; unmatched junction bases: 6. The CDR3 extends over 15 amino acids. This sample was taken from a study of read filtering for tumor transcriptome and immune sequencing. Study at large: Under ten patients were R-ISS I, around 15 were R-ISS II, more than five were R-ISS III. Whole-transcriptome libraries were prepared after DNase treatment. Study findings and constraints: This fraction held mixed bone marrow immune cells after CD138-negative sorting.

Sequenced sample: a population of CD138-negative cells sorted from bone marrow. The chain joins TRBV12-3 or TRBV12-4 to TRBJ2-1; 11 bases align to TRBD2. This clonotype was obtained from a donor aged 40 or over with multiple myeloma. The DNA for the CDR3 is TGTGCCAGCAGTTTCGAAACTAGCGGGAGTGATGAGCAGTTCTTC. Translated, it gives CASSFETSGSDEQFF.